This record covers a single TCR beta chain. This record comes from a study of cytomegalovirus exposure and HLA in healthy donors. Amplification used 60 Vbeta primers and 13 Jbeta primers. Sequenced by immunoSEQ multiplex PCR; TCRdb stores in-frame clones only, minus some. Of around 170,000 clones detected, approximately 84% appear once; the ten largest clones hold 3.5% to 4%. Germline assignment: CDR1 SGHRS and CDR2 YFSETQ. With 4 bases removed from V and 5 bases from J, the gap between germline ends came to 15 bases. The CDR3 sequence is 14 residues long. This rearrangement joins TRBV5-1 to TRBJ1-1, with D possibly matching TRBD1 (5 bases). The receptor's source is a man aged 50 or older in good health and CMV-seronegative. Sequencing input: PBMCs. The CDR3 DNA follows: TGCGCCAGCAGCCCGGAAGCAGGGAAAACTGAAGCTTTCTTT. It yields the protein CASSPEAGKTEAFF.